These 23 T cell receptor beta chains were all obtained from the same sample, sequenced in a study of T cells in Graves' hyperthyroidism and ophthalmopathy (dated by TCRdb to the late 2010s). Library preparation was by multiplex PCR. The sample was run on an Illumina HiSeq 2000. TCR beta CDR3 regions were amplified from RNA transcripts. For the first round of RT-PCR on the TCR CDR3, the HTBI primer set was used together with the Qiagen OneStep RT-PCR kit. The public reads were run again by TCRdb, first through fastp at Q25 and then through MiXCR, and only productive beta chains were kept. Merged by CDR3 protein, the rows form single entries marked with the most common genes and DNA. Counted in this sample were about 560,000 distinct CDR3 sequences; about a sixth of them appeared once. The biggest ten clones account for around 18% of the sample. The sequencing sample was made of blood. The receptors derive from a woman aged 18-30 years with Graves' hyperthyroidism.

This clonotype was recorded a few times. This sequence joins TRBV4-1 and TRBJ2-4; D unclear. From germline, CDR1 is MGHRA and CDR2 YSYEKL. Trimming stripped 4 bases from V and 8 bases from J, with 9 bases between. This CDR3 contains 12 residues. The CDR3 sequence is CASSPSAHIQYF. The CDR3 bases are TGCGCCAGCAGCCCCTCCGCTCACATTCAGTACTTC.

The V gene is TRBV29-1, the J gene TRBJ1-1, with D possibly matching TRBD1 (6 bases). Germline CDR1 reads SQVTM; CDR2 reads ANQGSEA. This CDR3 region has 15 residues. The V and J ends lost 4 bases and 6 bases respectively, with 21 bases between them. CDR3 in amino acids: CSVVISRGGGSEAFF. The CDR3 DNA follows: TGCAGCGTTGTGATTTCGAGGGGGGGAGGATCTGAAGCTTTCTTT. The variable domain in full, with the rest retrieved from reference TRBV29-1 and TRBJ1-1, is SAVISQKPSRDICQRGTSLTIQCQVDSQVTMMFWYRQQPGQSLTLIATANQGSEATYESGFVIDKFPISRPNLTFSTLTVSNMSPEDSSIYLCSVVISRGGGSEAFFGQGTRLTVV.

The genes are TRBV11-2 and TRBJ1-3; weak D call: TRBD1 (6 bases). The V and J ends lost 5 bases and 0 bases respectively, with 11 bases between them. The CDR3 loop spans 15 amino acids. The V gene's germline CDR1 is SGHAT and CDR2 FQNNGV. The CDR3 DNA follows: TGTGCCAGCAGCCTCCGGGACAACTCTGGAAACACCATATATTTT. Protein sequence: CASSLRDNSGNTIYF.

This clonotype was detected ten times or more. The V gene is TRBV2, the J gene TRBJ1-2, with a tentative D call TRBD1 (5 bases). CDR1 SNHLY and CDR2 FYNNEI come from the germline V gene. CDR3 size: 12 residues. The V and J ends lost 10 bases and 4 bases respectively, with 13 bases between them. CDR3 amino acids: CATSSTGYGYTF. The CDR3 nucleotides read TGTGCCACCTCATCCACAGGCTATGGCTACACCTTC. The full variable domain, its missing parts supplied by reference TRBV2 and TRBJ1-2, is EPEVTQTPSHQVTQMGQEVILRCVPISNHLYFYWYRQILGQKVEFLVSFYNNEISEKSEIFDDQFSVERPDGSNFTLKIRSTKLEDSAMYFCATSSTGYGYTFGSGTRLTVV.

This clonotype was counted at least ten times. This rearrangement joins TRBV2 to TRBJ2-6; D not resolved. The CDR3 is 15 amino acids. Germline V gene data show CDR1 as SNHLY and CDR2 as FYNNEI. Between the trimmed V and J ends, which lost 5 bases and 0 bases, there was a span of 8 bases. The CDR3 loop is CASSRYLSGANVLTF. CDR3 DNA sequence: TGTGCCAGCAGTAGATACCTCTCTGGGGCCAACGTCCTGACTTTC.

The sample holds many counts of this clonotype. This rearrangement joins TRBV18 to TRBJ1-1; 8 positions agree with TRBD1. Germline-derived CDR1 and CDR2 are KGHSH and LQKENI. Germline trimming cut 6 bases from V and 1 base from J; bases unmatched to any gene: 7. This CDR3 contains 15 residues. DNA for the CDR3: TGTGCCAGCTCGGAGACAGGGGCCCCGAACACTGAAGCTTTCTTT. Translation gives CASSETGAPNTEAFF.

The gene calls are TRBV6-1 and TRBJ2-5; D not certain. CDR1 and CDR2 (germline): MNHNS, SASEGT. The CDR3 sequence is 12 residues long. V was clipped by 2 bases and J by 4 bases, with 5 bases between them. Here the CDR3 reads CASSEIGETQYF. CDR3 coding DNA: TGTGCCAGCAGTGAAATTGGAGAGACCCAGTACTTC.

This clonotype came up many times. The chain is built from TRBV5-1 and TRBJ2-7; the D gene is possibly TRBD1 (6 bases). The CDR3 is 14 residues long. Germline V lookup: CDR1 SGHRS, CDR2 YFSETQ. Trimming pared 4 bases from V and 2 bases from J, leaving 13 bases between. CDR3 in DNA: TGCGCCAGCAGCATGTGGGACAACGCCTACGAGCAGTACTTC. Translated, it gives CASSMWDNAYEQYF. The whole variable domain, filled in from reference TRBV5-1 and TRBJ2-7, reads KAGVTQTPRYLIKTRGQQVTLSCSPISGHRSVSWYQQTPGQGLQFLFEYFSETQRNKGNFPGRFSGRQFSNSRSEMNVSTLELGDSALYLCASSMWDNAYEQYFGPGTRLTVT.

This clonotype was observed at least ten times. This chain links TRBV3-1 with TRBJ1-5; D not certain. The CDR3 spans 17 residues. Trimming cost V 0 bases and J 2 bases, with 14 bases left between them. Per germline, CDR1 LGHDT and CDR2 YNNKEL (reference sequence). The CDR3, as DNA: TGTGCCAGCAGCCAAGAAGCATCGGGTGGGGGCAATCAGCCCCAGCATTTT. It codes for CASSQEASGGGNQPQHF.

The V gene is TRBV11-3, the J gene TRBJ2-1, with a possible D match to TRBD1 (5 bases). Deletions cut 5 bases from V and 4 bases from J, with 15 bases between. The CDR3 has 15 amino acids. Germline V gives CDR1 SGHNT, CDR2 YENEEA. CDR3 nucleotides: TGTGCCAGCAGCACAGATCCCCCAGGGTACAATGAGCAGTTCTTC. Protein sequence: CASSTDPPGYNEQFF.

This clonotype was recorded once. The genes are TRBV6-1 and TRBJ2-7; 8 nucleotides agree with TRBD1. CDR1 is MNHNS and CDR2 is SASEGT in the germline V gene. V trimming: 6 bases; J trimming: 6 bases; junction bases outside the gene matches: 22. The CDR3 is 18 residues long. The CDR3 sequence is CASRGFSGTGMGLREQYF. The DNA for the CDR3 is TGTGCCAGCAGAGGATTTAGTGGGACAGGAATGGGATTACGCGAGCAGTACTTC.

This clonotype occurred many times. This chain connects TRBV20-1 to TRBJ2-3, with D perhaps assigned TRBD1 or TRBD2 (6 bases each). CDR1 DFQATT and CDR2 SNEGSKA come from the germline V gene (reference sequence). The length of the CDR3 is 14 residues. V gave up 2 bases and J gave up 5 bases, with 14 bases separating them. The CDR3 DNA follows: TGCAGTGCTAGAATCGGGGGCAAGGGAGATACGCAGTATTTT. Protein sequence: CSARIGGKGDTQYF.

The V call is TRBV4-1, the J call TRBJ1-4, with no clear D. This CDR3 has 13 amino acids. V lost 11 bases and J 0 bases, leaving 10 bases between the germline ends. The germline CDR1 and CDR2 sequences are MGHRA and YSYEKL. Written as DNA, the CDR3 is TGCGCCTGCGGTCGCGCAACTAATGAAAAACTGTTTTTT. Translation gives CACGRATNEKLFF.

Comments on this clonotype: This could be a read error, since a much larger clone is one nucleotide away. This chain uses TRBV7-9 with TRBJ2-1; D is possibly TRBD2 (6 bases). The J call may not be correct, given that the DNA end is closer to TRBJ2-7. CDR1 and CDR2 from the germline V gene are SEHNR and FQNEAQ (reference sequence). The CDR3 contains 14 residues. In nucleotides, the CDR3 is TGTGCCAGCAGCTTACGGTTAGCGGACAATGAGCAGTACTTC. It encodes CASSLRLADNEQYF.

The table lists this clonotype with a few counts. V gene TRBV5-1 combines with J gene TRBJ1-6, with D hard to call. V lost 0 bases to trimming and J lost 2 bases, with 6 bases between them. Germline V gene lookup returns CDR1 SGHRS and CDR2 YFSETQ. CDR3 length equals 15 residues. The CDR3: CASSLDAAYNSPLHF. The CDR3 DNA reads as TGCGCCAGCAGCTTGGACGCAGCCTATAATTCACCCCTCCACTTT.

The chain is built from TRBV28 and TRBJ1-5; D unclear. The V and J ends lost 10 bases and 11 bases respectively, with 12 bases between them. This CDR3 spans 10 amino acids. Germline V CDR1 and CDR2: MDHEN, SYDVKM. CDR3 in amino acids: CATGPPAQHF. The CDR3 bases are TGTGCCACTGGGCCACCAGCCCAGCATTTT. The whole variable domain, remainder taken from reference TRBV28 and TRBJ1-5, is DVKVTQSSRYLVKRTGEKVFLECVQDMDHENMFWYRQDPGLGLRLIYFSYDVKMKEKGDIPEGYSVSREKKERFSLILESASTNQTSMYLCATGPPAQHFGDGTRLSIL.

This clonotype was counted many times. CDR3 residues: CASSPGQGLEAFF. CDR3 DNA: TGTGCCAGCTCACCAGGGCAGGGACTTGAAGCTTTCTTT. The V call is TRBV18, the J call TRBJ1-1, with a possible D match to TRBD1 (5 bases). V gave up 2 bases and J gave up 7 bases, with 11 bases separating them. Germline V gene sequence: CDR1 KGHSH, CDR2 LQKENI. This CDR3 is 13 amino acids long.

This clonotype has just a few counts. This rearrangement joins TRBV2 to TRBJ1-2; D ambiguous. V lost 5 bases, J lost 0 bases, and 16 bases lay in between. CDR3 size: 16 residues. CDR1 and CDR2 from the germline V gene are SNHLY and FYNNEI. In nucleotides, the CDR3 is TGTGCCAGCAGTCCGGACCGAGGGAGAGCTAACTATGGCTACACCTTC. Residues: CASSPDRGRANYGYTF.

This clonotype was observed many times. This chain uses TRBV20-1 with TRBJ2-3; D gene unclear. CDR3 size: 11 residues. Germline CDR1 and CDR2: DFQATT and SNEGSKA (reference sequence). V was trimmed by 2 bases and J by 2 bases, leaving 2 bases between them. The CDR3 DNA sequence: TGCAGTGCTAGAATCACAGATACGCAGTATTTT. This codes for CSARITDTQYF.

This clonotype appeared many times. This chain links TRBV20-1 with TRBJ2-7, with 11 bases that match TRBD2. Germline V lookup: CDR1 DFQATT, CDR2 SNEGSKA (reference sequence). V trimming: 2 bases; J trimming: 6 bases; junction bases outside the gene matches: 6. The length of the CDR3 is 14 residues. CDR3 region: CSARRGSGRAEQYF. In nucleotides, the CDR3 is TGCAGTGCTAGACGCGGTAGCGGGAGGGCCGAGCAGTACTTC.

In its sample, this clonotype was seen many times. The chain combines TRBV12-3 or TRBV12-4 with TRBJ1-2; 7 bases line up with TRBD1. This CDR3 has 15 residues. Trimming took 4 bases from V and 8 from J; bases not matched to a gene: 13. CDR3 in DNA: TGTGCCAGCAGTTCTCCGGGACAGCGGATAACGGGCTACACCTTC. This gives the protein CASSSPGQRITGYTF.

This chain joins TRBV12-3 or TRBV12-4 and TRBJ2-6, with 9 bases lining up with TRBD1. The CDR3 contains 18 residues. V lost 5 bases and J lost 0; bases outside the gene matches: 8. The CDR3 DNA is TGTGCCAGCAGTAACTTTAGACAGGGGGACTCTGGGGCCAACGTCCTGACTTTC. It yields the protein CASSNFRQGDSGANVLTF.

The chain employs TRBV9 and TRBJ2-1; TRBD2 agrees at 7 bases. The CDR3 contains 16 residues. V lost 2 bases and J lost 2; bases outside the gene matches: 7. Germline values: CDR1 SGDLS, CDR2 YYNGEE. The CDR3 sequence: CASSVGSGAPYNEQFF. CDR3 nucleotides: TGTGCCAGCAGCGTTGGGAGCGGGGCCCCCTACAATGAGCAGTTCTTC.